Below, one T cell receptor beta chain is given with its context. The data were taken from a study of blood T cell repertoires in COVID-19. Background on the study: Both acute and convalescent COVID-19 samples were obtained from the United States, Italy and Spain. PBMCs, B-cell-depleted T cells, or T cells were the source of the cDNA or gDNA that made up the material.

The V gene end was trimmed by 7 bases and the J gene end by 7 bases; junction bases not matched to a gene: 6. CDR3 length: 13 amino acids. Per germline, CDR1 SNHLY and CDR2 FYNNEI. In the authors' workflow: Counts of nucleated cells, estimated from reference gene primer amplification, were obtained. The data were produced by immunoSEQ multiplex PCR, yet TCRdb's version contains in-frame clones alone and is incomplete. From that table come the V and J calls and clone size; the DNA was used to work out D and trimming. The data show about 260,000 clones, about 88% seen once. The clonotype originates from a man younger than 35 with active or convalescent COVID-19. The source material was peripheral blood. This rearrangement joins TRBV2 to TRBJ1-4, with TRBD1 matching over 7 bases. CDR3 bases: TGTGCCAGCAAGGGACAGCTTTCTGAAAAACTGTTTTTT. It translates to CASKGQLSEKLFF.